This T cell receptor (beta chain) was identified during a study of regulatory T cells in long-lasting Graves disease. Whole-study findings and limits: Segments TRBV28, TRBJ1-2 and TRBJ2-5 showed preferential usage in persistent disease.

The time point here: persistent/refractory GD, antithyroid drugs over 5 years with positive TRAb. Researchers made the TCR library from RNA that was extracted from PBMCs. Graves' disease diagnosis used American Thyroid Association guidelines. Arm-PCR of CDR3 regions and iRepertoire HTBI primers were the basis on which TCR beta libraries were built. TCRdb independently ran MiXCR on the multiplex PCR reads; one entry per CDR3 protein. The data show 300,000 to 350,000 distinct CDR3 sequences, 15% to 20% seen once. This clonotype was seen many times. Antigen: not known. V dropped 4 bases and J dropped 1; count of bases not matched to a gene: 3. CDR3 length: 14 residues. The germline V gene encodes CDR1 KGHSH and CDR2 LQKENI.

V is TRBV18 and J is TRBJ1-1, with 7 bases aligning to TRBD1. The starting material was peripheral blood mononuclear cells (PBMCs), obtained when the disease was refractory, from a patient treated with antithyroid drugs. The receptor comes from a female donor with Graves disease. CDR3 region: CASSLQGKNTEAFF. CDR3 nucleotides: TGTGCCAGCTCACTACAGGGGAAGAACACTGAAGCTTTCTTT.